This T cell receptor beta chain was found in a study of T cell changes during pregnancy in multiple sclerosis. Regarding this clone: One end of the junction does not line up with germline, which may come from a read error.

This CDR3 is 13 amino acids long. The germline CDR1 and CDR2 sequences are MNHEY and SVGAGI. Clones were sequenced by immunoSEQ multiplex PCR, and TCRdb holds only the in-frame ones, with some missing. The sample yields 30,000 to 35,000 clones, about nine tenths seen once. Material: CD8+ T cells from peripheral blood mononuclear cells, obtained before pregnancy. The chain carries TRBV6-5 and TRBJ1-1; D uncertain. The sequence was obtained from a female donor with multiple sclerosis, enrolled in a pregnancy study. CDR3 amino acids: CASGYQLNTEAFF. CDR3 in DNA: TGTGCCAGCGGTTATCAGTTGAACACTGAAGCTTTCTTT.